The present entry profiles one TCR beta chain with its context. Its antigen remains unknown. The germline gives CDR1 MNHNS, CDR2 SASEGT. This CDR3 is built from 17 residues. V dropped 8 bases and J dropped 0; count of bases not matched to a gene: 7. TCRdb re-called the reads through MiXCR, storing one row per CDR3 protein. Of about 330,000 distinct CDR3 sequences in the sample, roughly 34% are singletons; the top ten hold roughly 14%. This record comes from a study of T cell repertoires in cytomegalovirus infection. Study overall: It was recently identified HLA-C-restricted and well-studied HLA-B-restricted CMV epitopes that the study used. It was the public TCR beta signatures that indicated both CMV infection and matching HLA type.

Overall study results and limits: Summed frequency of public TCR beta families distinguished CMV carriers with the relevant HLA. CMV-specific TCR beta clonotypes restricted by HLA-C were the ones dominating the ex vivo response.

This receptor was identified in a human donor in good health (CMV status not recorded). Some clones in this sample may be carry-over from other donors' samples. V and J are TRBV6-1 and TRBJ2-3; 14 bases map to TRBD2. The sample here was cultured PBMCs, taken from culture after CMV antigen stimulation. The CDR3 region is CASGGLAGGVSTDTQYF. The CDR3 DNA reads TGTGCCAGCGGAGGACTAGCGGGAGGAGTTAGCACAGATACGCAGTATTTT.